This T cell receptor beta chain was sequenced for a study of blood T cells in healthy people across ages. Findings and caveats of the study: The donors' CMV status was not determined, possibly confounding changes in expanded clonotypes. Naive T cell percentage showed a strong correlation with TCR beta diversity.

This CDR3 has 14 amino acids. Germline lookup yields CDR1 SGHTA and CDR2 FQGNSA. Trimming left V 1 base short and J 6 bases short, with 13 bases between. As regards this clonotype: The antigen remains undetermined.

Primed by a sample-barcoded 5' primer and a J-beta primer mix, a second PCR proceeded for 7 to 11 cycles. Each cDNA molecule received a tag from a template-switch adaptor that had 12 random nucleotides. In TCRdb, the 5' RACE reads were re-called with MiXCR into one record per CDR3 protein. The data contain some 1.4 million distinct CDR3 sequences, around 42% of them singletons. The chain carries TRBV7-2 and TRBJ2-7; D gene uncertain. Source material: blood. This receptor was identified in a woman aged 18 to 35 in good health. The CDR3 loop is CASSLVGSSREQYF. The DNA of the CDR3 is TGTGCCAGCAGCTTAGTTGGTAGCTCCCGCGAGCAGTACTTC.